These T cell receptor beta chains were read from a single sample in a study of shared clonotypes between healthy human individuals. Measured with immunoSEQ multiplex PCR; TCRdb has only the in-frame clones, and not every one. The sample includes around 1.9 million clones, 90% to 95% seen only once; the top ten take about 1.7%. Input material: naive CD8+ T cells from PBMCs. The receptors shown here come from a man younger than 35 in good health. Some clones in this sample may be carry-over from other donors' samples. The CDR3 runs from the conserved cysteine through the conserved F or W. D genes are given only for firm matches. Only some rows state a clone size, as once, few, many or a class for expanded clones.

V: TRBV4-1
D: TRBD2
J: TRBJ2-2
size: -
DNA: TGCGCCAGCAGCCAGGGACTAGCGGGAGTAAAGGGCGGGGAGCTGTTTTTT
CDR3: CASSQGLAGVKGGELFF

V: TRBV5-1
D: TRBD1
J: TRBJ2-7
size: -
DNA: TGCGCCAGCAGCTTTCGACAGGGGGGTTACGAGCAGTACTTC
CDR3: CASSFRQGGYEQYF

V: TRBV28
D: -
J: TRBJ2-1
size: -
DNA: TGTGCCAGCAGTGCACTAGCAGGGTCCAATGAGCAGTTCTTC
CDR3: CASSALAGSNEQFF

V: TRBV4-1
D: -
J: TRBJ2-3
size: -
DNA: TGCGCCAGCAGCCAAATTCTTAGGGATACGCAGTATTTT
CDR3: CASSQILRDTQYF

V: TRBV9
D: -
J: TRBJ1-1
size: -
DNA: TGTGCCAGCAGCGTAGGGAATCCCATGAACACTGAAGCTTTCTTT
CDR3: CASSVGNPMNTEAFF

V: TRBV25-1
D: TRBD2
J: TRBJ2-5
size: -
DNA: TGTGCCAGCAGTGCGATGGGAGGGCCCCGGGAGACCCAGTACTTC
CDR3: CASSAMGGPRETQYF

V: TRBV5-5
D: -
J: TRBJ2-6
size: -
DNA: TGTGCCAGCAGCTTGGAGTATACAGGTTCCGGGGCCAACGTCCTGACTTTC
CDR3: CASSLEYTGSGANVLTF

V: TRBV5-1
D: TRBD2
J: TRBJ2-5
size: -
DNA: TGCGCCAGCAGCGAGGGACTAGCGGGAGTGTTGGAGACCCAGTACTTC
CDR3: CASSEGLAGVLETQYF

V: TRBV4-1
D: -
J: TRBJ2-3
size: -
DNA: TGCGCCAGCAGCCAAGATCGAGACGCATACACAGCAGATACGCAGTATTTT
CDR3: CASSQDRDAYTADTQYF

V: TRBV6-1
D: -
J: TRBJ1-5
size: -
DNA: TGTGCCAGCAGTGATACAAAGGTACTTAGCAATCAGCCCCAGCATTTT
CDR3: CASSDTKVLSNQPQHF

V: TRBV7-9
D: -
J: TRBJ2-7
size: -
DNA: TGTGCCAGCAGCTTAACGACCCCCCGAGCCGAGCAGTACTTC
CDR3: CASSLTTPRAEQYF

V: TRBV5-8
D: -
J: TRBJ1-1
size: once
DNA: TGTGCCAGCAGCTTCCTCGGACGGGAGAACACTGAAGCTTTCTTT
CDR3: CASSFLGRENTEAFF

V: TRBV4-1
D: TRBD1
J: TRBJ1-2
size: -
DNA: TGCGCCAGCAGCTCCCGGACAGGAGACTATGGCTACACCTTC
CDR3: CASSSRTGDYGYTF

V: TRBV15
D: -
J: TRBJ2-7
size: -
DNA: TGTGCCACCGGTTCGGGGGCCTACGAGCAGTACTTC
CDR3: CATGSGAYEQYF

V: TRBV9
D: -
J: TRBJ1-5
size: -
DNA: TGTGCCAGCAGTCCAGGAGGCGGCGGACAGCCCCAGCATTTT
CDR3: CASSPGGGGQPQHF

V: TRBV30
D: TRBD2
J: TRBJ2-1
size: -
DNA: TGTGCCTGGAGTCTAGCGGCGCCCTACAATGAGCAGTTCTTC
CDR3: CAWSLAAPYNEQFF

V: TRBV28
D: TRBD2
J: TRBJ2-7
size: -
DNA: TGTGCCAGCAGTTTTAGGGGACTAGCGGGATACGAGCAGTACTTC
CDR3: CASSFRGLAGYEQYF

V: TRBV27
D: -
J: TRBJ1-2
size: few
DNA: TGTGCCAGCAGTTTTGGGCAGGGGTATGGCTACACCTTC
CDR3: CASSFGQGYGYTF

V: TRBV5-4
D: -
J: TRBJ2-7
size: -
DNA: TGTGCCAGCAGCAGCTGGGGTCGGGCCCACGAGCAGTACTTC
CDR3: CASSSWGRAHEQYF

V: TRBV6-1
D: -
J: TRBJ1-1
size: -
DNA: TGTGCCAGCAAACTTTCGATCCACCATGAAGCTTTCTTT
CDR3: CASKLSIHHEAFF

V: TRBV25-1
D: TRBD2
J: TRBJ2-3
size: -
DNA: TGTGCCAGCAGTGAGCGGGAGGGTCCAGATACGCAGTATTTT
CDR3: CASSEREGPDTQYF

V: TRBV7-9
D: -
J: TRBJ2-5
size: -
DNA: TGTGCCAGCAGCTTAGGGGTGGGACAGACCCAGTACTTC
CDR3: CASSLGVGQTQYF

V: TRBV28
D: -
J: TRBJ1-1
size: -
DNA: TGTGCCAGCAGTTTTCGACTAAGCGAGAACACTGAAGCTTTCTTT
CDR3: CASSFRLSENTEAFF

V: TRBV7-2
D: -
J: TRBJ2-4
size: once
DNA: TGTGCCAGCAGCTTTCCACCGGGACCGACGGATATCGACATTCAGTACTTC
CDR3: CASSFPPGPTDIDIQYF

V: TRBV28
D: TRBD2
J: TRBJ2-1
size: -
DNA: TGTGCCAGCAGTCCTATACTAGCGGGAGGGCGCTATGAGCAGTTCTTC
CDR3: CASSPILAGGRYEQFF

V: TRBV11-2
D: TRBD1
J: TRBJ1-4
size: -
DNA: TGTGCCAGCAGAACCCGGGACAGTCCTAATGAAAAACTGTTTTTT
CDR3: CASRTRDSPNEKLFF

V: TRBV7-9
D: -
J: TRBJ1-2
size: -
DNA: TGTGCCAGCAGCTCCCATGCAGGAGGGCCCGATCTAGTTGCCTTC
CDR3: CASSSHAGGPDLVAF

V: TRBV6-6
D: -
J: TRBJ1-2
size: -
DNA: TGTGCCATTAGCCCCGCAGGGGTCGTAGGGTATGGCTACACCTTC
CDR3: CAISPAGVVGYGYTF

V: TRBV29-1
D: -
J: TRBJ2-2
size: few
DNA: TGCAGCGTTCGCAGGCCCGGGACCGGGGAGCTGTTTTTT
CDR3: CSVRRPGTGELFF

V: TRBV4-3
D: TRBD2
J: TRBJ2-3
size: -
DNA: TGCGCCAGCAGCCCCGGACTAGCCGACACAGATACGCAGTATTTT
CDR3: CASSPGLADTDTQYF

V: TRBV4-3
D: TRBD2
J: TRBJ2-5
size: once
DNA: TGCGCCAGCAGCCAGGGTACTAGCGGACAAGAGACCCAGTACTTC
CDR3: CASSQGTSGQETQYF

V: TRBV5-6
D: TRBD1
J: TRBJ1-3
size: -
DNA: TGTGCCAGCAGCTCCCGCCTACAGGGGGCTGGAAACACCATATATTTT
CDR3: CASSSRLQGAGNTIYF

V: TRBV27
D: -
J: TRBJ2-5
size: -
DNA: TGTGCCAGCAGTATACGGGACTCCCAAGAGACCCAGTACTTC
CDR3: CASSIRDSQETQYF

V: TRBV7-9
D: TRBD2
J: TRBJ2-2
size: -
DNA: TGTGCCAGCACCCGAGGACTAGCGGGGACCGGGGAGCTGTTTTTT
CDR3: CASTRGLAGTGELFF

V: TRBV28
D: -
J: TRBJ2-7
size: -
DNA: TGTGCCAGCAGTTTAGGAGGGTTTGACTACGAGCAGTACTTC
CDR3: CASSLGGFDYEQYF

V: TRBV29-1
D: TRBD1
J: TRBJ2-1
size: -
DNA: TGCAGCGCTATACAGGGGGTCGACAATGAGCAGTTCTTC
CDR3: CSAIQGVDNEQFF

V: TRBV7-9
D: -
J: TRBJ1-1
size: -
DNA: TGTGCCAGCAGCTTAGGACCTACAGGGCCTGAAGCTTTCTTT
CDR3: CASSLGPTGPEAFF